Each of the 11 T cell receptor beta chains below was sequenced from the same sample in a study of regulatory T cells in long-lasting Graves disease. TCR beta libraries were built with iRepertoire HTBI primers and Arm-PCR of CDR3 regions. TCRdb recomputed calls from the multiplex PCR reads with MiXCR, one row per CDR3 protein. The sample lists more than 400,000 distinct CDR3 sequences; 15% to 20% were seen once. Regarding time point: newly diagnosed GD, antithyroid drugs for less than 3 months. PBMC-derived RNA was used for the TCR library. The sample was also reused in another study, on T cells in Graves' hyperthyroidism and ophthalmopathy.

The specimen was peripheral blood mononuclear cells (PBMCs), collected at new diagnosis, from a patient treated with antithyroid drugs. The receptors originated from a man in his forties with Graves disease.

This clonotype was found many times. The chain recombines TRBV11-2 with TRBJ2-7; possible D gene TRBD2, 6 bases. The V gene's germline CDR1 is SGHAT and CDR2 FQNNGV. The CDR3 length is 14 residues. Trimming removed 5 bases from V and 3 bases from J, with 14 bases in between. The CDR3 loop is CASSRAGPNYEQYF. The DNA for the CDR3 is TGTGCCAGCAGCCGCGCGGGACCCAACTACGAGCAGTACTTC.

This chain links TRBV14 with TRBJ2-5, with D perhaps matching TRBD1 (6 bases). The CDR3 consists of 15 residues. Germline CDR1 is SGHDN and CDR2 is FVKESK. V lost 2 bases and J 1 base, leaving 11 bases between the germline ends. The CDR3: CASSQLTGVQETQYF. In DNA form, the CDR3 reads TGTGCCAGCAGCCAATTGACAGGAGTCCAAGAGACCCAGTACTTC. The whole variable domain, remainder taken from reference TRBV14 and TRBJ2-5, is EAGVTQFPSHSVIEKGQTVTLRCDPISGHDNLYWYRRVMGKEIKFLLHFVKESKQDESGMPNNRFLAERTGGTYSTLKVQPAELEDSGVYFCASSQLTGVQETQYFGPGTRLLVL.

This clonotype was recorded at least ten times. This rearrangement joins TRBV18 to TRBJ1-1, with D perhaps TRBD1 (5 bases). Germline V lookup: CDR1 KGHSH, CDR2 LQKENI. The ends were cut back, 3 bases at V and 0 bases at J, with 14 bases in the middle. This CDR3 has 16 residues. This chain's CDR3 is CASSPRAGMVNTEAFF. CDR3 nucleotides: TGTGCCAGCTCACCCCGGGCAGGGATGGTGAACACTGAAGCTTTCTTT.

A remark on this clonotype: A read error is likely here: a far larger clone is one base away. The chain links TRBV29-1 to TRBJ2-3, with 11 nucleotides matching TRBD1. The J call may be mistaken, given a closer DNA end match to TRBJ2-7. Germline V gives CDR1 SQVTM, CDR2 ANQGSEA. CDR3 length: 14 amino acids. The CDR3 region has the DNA TGCAGCGCCACCCCTTGGACAGGGGGCAATGAGCAGTACTTC. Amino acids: CSATPWTGGNEQYF.

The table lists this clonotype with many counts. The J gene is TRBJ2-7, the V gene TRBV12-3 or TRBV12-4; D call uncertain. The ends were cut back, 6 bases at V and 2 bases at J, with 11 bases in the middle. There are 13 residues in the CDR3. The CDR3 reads CASSLDKPYEQYF. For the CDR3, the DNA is TGTGCCAGCAGCCTTGACAAGCCCTACGAGCAGTACTTC.

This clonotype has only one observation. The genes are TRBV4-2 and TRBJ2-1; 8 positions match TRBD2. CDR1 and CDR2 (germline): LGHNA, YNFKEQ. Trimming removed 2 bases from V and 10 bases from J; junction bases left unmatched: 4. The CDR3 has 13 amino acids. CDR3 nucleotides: TGTGCCAGCAGCCAACCTTTAGCGGGAGAGCAGTTCTTC. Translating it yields CASSQPLAGEQFF.

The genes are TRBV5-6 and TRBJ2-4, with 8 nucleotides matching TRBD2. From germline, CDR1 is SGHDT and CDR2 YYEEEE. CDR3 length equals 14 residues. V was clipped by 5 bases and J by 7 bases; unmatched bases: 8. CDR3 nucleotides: TGTGCCAGCAGAACTGGCCCTAGCGGGAACATTCAGTACTTC. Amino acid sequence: CASRTGPSGNIQYF.

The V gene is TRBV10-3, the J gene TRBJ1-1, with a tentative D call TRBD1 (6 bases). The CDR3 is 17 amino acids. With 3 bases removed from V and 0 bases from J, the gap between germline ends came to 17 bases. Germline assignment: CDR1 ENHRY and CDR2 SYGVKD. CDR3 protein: CAISEKGDTRMNTEAFF. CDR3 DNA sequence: TGTGCCATCAGTGAAAAAGGGGACACTCGGATGAACACTGAAGCTTTCTTT.

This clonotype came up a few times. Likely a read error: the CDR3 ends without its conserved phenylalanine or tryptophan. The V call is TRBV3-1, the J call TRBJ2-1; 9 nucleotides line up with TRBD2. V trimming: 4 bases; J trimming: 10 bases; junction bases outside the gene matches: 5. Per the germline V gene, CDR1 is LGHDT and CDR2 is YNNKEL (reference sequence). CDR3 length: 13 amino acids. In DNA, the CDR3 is TGTGCCAGCAGCCCCAGCGGGAGGCGCGAGCAGTTCTCC. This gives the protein CASSPSGRREQFS.

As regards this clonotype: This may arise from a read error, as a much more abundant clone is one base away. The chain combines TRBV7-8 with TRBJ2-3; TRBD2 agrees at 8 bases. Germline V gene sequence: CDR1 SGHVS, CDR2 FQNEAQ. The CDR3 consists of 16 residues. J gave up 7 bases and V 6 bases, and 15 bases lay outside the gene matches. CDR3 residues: CASRLGSGGAGNTQYF. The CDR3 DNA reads TGTGCCAGCAGGCTAGGCTCGGGGGGGGCTGGAAATACGCAGTATTTT.

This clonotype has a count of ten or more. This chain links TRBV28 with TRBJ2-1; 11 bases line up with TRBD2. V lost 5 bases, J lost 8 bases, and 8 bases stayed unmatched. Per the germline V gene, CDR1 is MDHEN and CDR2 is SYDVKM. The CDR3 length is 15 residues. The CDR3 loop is CASSPGTSGTHEQFF. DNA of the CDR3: TGTGCCAGCAGTCCAGGGACTAGCGGCACCCATGAGCAGTTCTTC.